The rows below give T cell receptor beta chains drawn from one sample of a study of blood T cell repertoires in COVID-19. Sequencing was performed with immunoSEQ multiplex PCR; in TCRdb, only in-frame clones are kept and a portion is missing. The data hold roughly 450,000 clones, with 90% observed a single time. The sample taken for sequencing was PBMCs or T cells enriched from blood (not recorded which). These receptors were obtained from a man aged 18 to 30 who had recovered from COVID-19. Each CDR3 is given with its conserved first and last residue. The D gene is left open where the match is weak. Size is omitted from some rows. Given values are once, few, many or a class for expanded clones.

D,J,size,V,CDR3,DNA
-,TRBJ1-2,-,TRBV11-2,CASSLGGTPSPNYGYTF,TGTGCCAGCAGCTTAGGCGGGACCCCGAGCCCCAACTATGGCTACACCTTC
-,TRBJ1-1,-,TRBV5-4,CASSLLDRENTEAFF,TGTGCCAGCAGCTTGTTGGATCGGGAGAACACTGAAGCTTTCTTT
TRBD2,TRBJ2-2,-,TRBV19,CASSISPAGRTGELFF,TGTGCCAGTAGTATTAGTCCAGCGGGACGGACCGGGGAGCTGTTTTTT
-,TRBJ2-1,-,TRBV15,CATSRGQGSYNEQFF,TGTGCCACCAGTCGGGGTCAAGGATCCTACAATGAGCAGTTCTTC
TRBD1,TRBJ1-6,-,TRBV15,CATWDRGNSPLHF,TGTGCCACCTGGGACAGGGGAAATTCACCCCTCCACTTT
TRBD1,TRBJ1-5,-,TRBV24-1,CATSNDRGLALSNQPQHF,TGTGCCACCAGTAACGACAGGGGGCTAGCCCTTAGCAATCAGCCCCAGCATTTT
-,TRBJ2-7,-,TRBV6-5,CASSYLPGSLSEQYF,TGTGCCAGCAGTTACCTCCCCGGGAGTCTCAGTGAGCAGTACTTC
-,TRBJ2-3,-,TRBV24-1,CATSDLGGSTDTQYF,TGTGCCACCAGTGATTTGGGGGGGAGCACAGATACGCAGTATTTT
TRBD1,TRBJ1-4,-,TRBV5-1,CASSSTGETNEKLFF,TGCGCCAGCAGCTCGACAGGGGAAACTAATGAAAAACTGTTTTTT
-,TRBJ1-2,-,TRBV10-3,CAISEFEGDGYTF,TGTGCCATCAGTGAGTTTGAGGGGGATGGCTACACCTTC
-,TRBJ2-5,-,TRBV21-1,CASLQGGQETQYF,TGTGCCAGCCTACAGGGGGGACAAGAGACCCAGTACTTC
-,TRBJ1-1,-,TRBV15,CATSRAGRTEAFF,TGTGCCACCAGCAGAGCAGGGCGGACTGAAGCTTTCTTT
TRBD1,TRBJ1-1,-,TRBV18,CASSPTGVGGEAFF,TGTGCCAGCTCACCGACAGGGGTCGGCGGTGAAGCTTTCTTT
-,TRBJ2-2,-,TRBV28,CASSSSTGELFF,TGTGCCAGCAGCTCGTCCACCGGGGAGCTGTTTTTT
-,TRBJ1-5,-,TRBV6-6,CASTYRTKSQSDLGHNQPQHF,TGTGCCAGCACCTATAGGACAAAATCCCAATCAGATTTAGGGCACAATCAGCCCCAGCATTTT
TRBD1,TRBJ1-5,once,TRBV6-1,CASSEALTGKSNQPQHF,TGTGCCAGCAGTGAAGCGTTGACAGGGAAGAGCAATCAGCCCCAGCATTTT
-,TRBJ1-1,-,TRBV7-3,CASSRQGNTEAFF,TGTGCCAGCAGCCGCCAGGGGAACACTGAAGCTTTCTTT
-,TRBJ1-1,-,TRBV27,CASSLRENTEAFF,TGTGCCAGCAGTTTGAGAGAGAACACTGAAGCTTTCTTT
-,TRBJ2-5,-,TRBV5-5,CASSPARGYQETQYF,TGTGCCAGCAGCCCGGCGCGGGGCTACCAAGAGACCCAGTACTTC
-,TRBJ1-1,-,TRBV5-1,CASSLVIGPQGPEAFF,TGCGCCAGCAGCTTAGTGATCGGACCCCAGGGCCCAGAAGCTTTCTTT
-,TRBJ2-5,once,TRBV3-1/TRBV3-2,CASSHQGRETQYF,TGTGCCAGCAGCCATCAGGGAAGGGAGACCCAGTACTTC
-,TRBJ1-4,-,TRBV6-4,CASTGGDGDEKLFF,TGTGCCAGCACCGGGGGGGACGGGGATGAAAAACTGTTTTTT
-,TRBJ1-1,-,TRBV27,CASSLSGRTEAFF,TGTGCCAGCAGTTTGTCGGGAAGGACTGAAGCTTTCTTT
-,TRBJ2-6,-,TRBV5-5,CASSLGSQAGANVLTF,TGTGCCAGCAGCCTGGGGTCCCAGGCGGGGGCCAACGTCCTGACTTTC
-,TRBJ2-2,-,TRBV19,CASRPELAGGELFF,TGTGCCAGTCGTCCTGAGTTGGCAGGCGGGGAGCTGTTTTTT
TRBD1,TRBJ2-3,-,TRBV6-5,CASSRQGQPDTQYF,TGTGCCAGCAGTAGACAGGGACAGCCAGATACGCAGTATTTT
-,TRBJ1-1,once,TRBV6-5,CASSYAGLEAFF,TGTGCCAGCAGTTACGCAGGGCTTGAAGCTTTCTTT
-,TRBJ2-3,-,TRBV15,CATSLGGREFTDTQYF,TGTGCCACCAGCCTAGGGGGACGCGAGTTCACAGATACGCAGTATTTT
TRBD1,TRBJ1-6,-,TRBV5-6,CASSLGQGNSPLHF,TGTGCCAGCAGCTTGGGACAGGGGAATTCACCCCTCCACTTT
TRBD2,TRBJ2-3,-,TRBV29-1,CSVGLATDTQYF,TGCAGCGTGGGACTAGCTACAGATACGCAGTATTTT
TRBD2,TRBJ2-2,-,TRBV28,CASSLLREGSNTGELFF,TGTGCCAGCAGTTTACTGCGGGAGGGGAGTAACACCGGGGAGCTGTTTTTT
-,TRBJ2-7,-,TRBV5-1,CASSQDTGDEQYF,TGCGCCAGCAGCCAAGACACAGGCGACGAGCAGTACTTC
-,TRBJ1-2,-,TRBV5-1,CASSLNTGLGNYGYTF,TGCGCCAGCAGTCTAAACACAGGGCTGGGGAACTATGGCTACACCTTC
TRBD1,TRBJ1-5,-,TRBV5-6,CASSLGDRDGQPQHF,TGTGCCAGCAGTTTGGGGGACAGGGATGGACAGCCCCAGCATTTT
-,TRBJ1-3,-,TRBV3-1/TRBV3-2,CASSQDTVSGNTIYF,TGTGCCAGCAGCCAAGATACGGTCTCTGGAAACACCATATATTTT
TRBD1,TRBJ2-3,-,TRBV27,CASRWTGISTDTQYF,TGTGCCAGCAGATGGACAGGGATTAGCACAGATACGCAGTATTTT
-,TRBJ1-5,-,TRBV27,CASSPLNQPQHF,TGTGCCAGCAGTCCACTCAATCAGCCCCAGCATTTT
-,TRBJ1-4,-,TRBV19,CASSTGLNGEKLFF,TGTGCCAGTAGTACGGGGTTGAATGGTGAAAAACTGTTTTTT
TRBD1,TRBJ1-2,-,TRBV19,CASSPDRGRDETF,TGTGCCAGTAGTCCGGACAGGGGGCGGGATGAAACCTTC
-,TRBJ2-6,-,TRBV6-5,CAAASPGANVLTF,TGTGCCGCGGCATCCCCTGGGGCCAACGTCCTGACTTTC
TRBD2,TRBJ2-1,-,TRBV7-2,CASSPVAGHNEQFF,TGTGCCAGCAGCCCTGTAGCGGGCCACAATGAGCAGTTCTTC
-,TRBJ1-1,-,TRBV23-1,CASSQPDKTGQAFF,TGCGCCAGCAGTCAACCCGATAAAACAGGGCAGGCTTTCTTT
TRBD1,TRBJ2-3,-,TRBV9,CASSTPRDRDVTDTQYF,TGTGCCAGCAGCACGCCCCGAGACAGGGATGTCACAGATACGCAGTATTTT
-,TRBJ1-1,-,TRBV7-9,CASSLERGTKAFF,TGTGCCAGCAGCTTAGAGCGGGGCACAAAAGCTTTCTTT
-,TRBJ2-5,-,TRBV3-1/TRBV3-2,CASSQRRTGGLETQYF,TGTGCCAGCAGCCAAAGGCGGACCGGAGGTTTAGAGACCCAGTACTTC
-,TRBJ2-7,-,TRBV27,CASSVAPPGRNEQYF,TGTGCCAGCAGTGTGGCCCCCCCAGGGAGGAACGAGCAGTACTTC
TRBD1,TRBJ1-2,-,TRBV28,CASSFQTGGNYGYTF,TGTGCCAGCAGTTTCCAAACAGGGGGCAACTATGGCTACACCTTC
TRBD1,TRBJ2-5,-,TRBV5-1,CASSLVPGGARETQYF,TGCGCCAGCAGCTTGGTCCCAGGGGGCGCCCGGGAGACCCAGTACTTC
TRBD1,TRBJ1-4,few,TRBV7-8,CASSFAGRQGGIATNEKLFF,TGTGCCAGCAGCTTCGCCGGCCGACAGGGGGGCATTGCAACTAATGAAAAACTGTTTTTT
-,TRBJ1-4,few,TRBV28,CASSPGQLHEKLFF,TGTGCCAGCAGTCCCGGACAGTTACATGAAAAACTGTTTTTT
-,TRBJ2-1,-,TRBV6-1,CASSDAYKKPYNEQFF,TGTGCCAGCAGTGACGCGTATAAGAAGCCCTACAATGAGCAGTTCTTC
TRBD2,TRBJ2-1,once,TRBV14,CASSQNLAGVYEQFF,TGTGCCAGCAGCCAAAACCTAGCGGGAGTGTATGAGCAGTTCTTC
TRBD2,TRBJ2-1,-,TRBV7-2,CASSSGRGGNEQFF,TGTGCCAGCAGCTCCGGCCGGGGGGGCAATGAGCAGTTCTTC
TRBD2,TRBJ2-3,-,TRBV4-1,CASSQEGGRTDTQYF,TGCGCCAGCAGCCAAGAAGGCGGGAGGACAGATACGCAGTATTTT